This T cell receptor (beta chain) emerged from a study of blood T cell repertoires in COVID-19. Whole-study context: PBMCs, B-cell-depleted T cells, or T cells were the source of the cDNA or gDNA that made up the material.

The V gene's germline CDR1 is SGDLS and CDR2 YYNGEE. V was clipped by 7 bases and J by 9 bases, with 20 bases between them. The CDR3 is 14 amino acids. Libraries were prepared by immunoSEQ multiplex PCR; TCRdb keeps only in-frame clonotypes and omits some of them. The sample carries 150,000 to 200,000 clones, 85% to 95% recorded once. The chain is built from TRBV9 and TRBJ1-5; D ambiguous. The TCR comes from a woman aged 55 to 70 with COVID-19, enrolled during active disease. The source material was peripheral blood. The CDR3 nucleotides read TGTGCCAGCGGCCGAGGCTATGAGCTTGGGCCCCAGCATTTT. It translates to CASGRGYELGPQHF.